This entry describes one TCR beta chain. Its matching antigen is unknown. These data originate in a study of post-analysis software for immune sequencing data. Study background: Several disease courses (relapsing-remitting, secondary progressive and progressive-relapsing) of multiple sclerosis were included. Study-wide points: The five TRBV segments detected at higher frequency in patients than in controls included TRBV5-6, TRBV5-1 and TRBV20-1. With F measure, samples from one preparation batch clustered together strongly. Those with multiple sclerosis, the patient group, showed significantly lower normalized Chao1 diversity than controls.

Carried by the TCR beta cDNA libraries were unique molecular identifiers. TCRdb re-called the PCR reads through MiXCR, storing one row per CDR3 protein. This sample has around 710,000 distinct CDR3 sequences, with more than 45% found just once. Germline V gene lookup returns CDR1 SGHVS and CDR2 FQNEAQ. The CDR3 consists of 15 residues. The J segment lost 4 bases and the V segment lost 5 bases, leaving 10 bases of the junction unmatched. J is TRBJ1-1 and V is TRBV7-8, with 7 bases identical to TRBD1. The origin of this receptor is a girl aged 10-17 years with multiple sclerosis. What was sequenced was blood. The DNA of the CDR3 is TGTGCCAGCAGCATAAGAAGGGACAGCACCACTGAAGCTTTCTTT. The encoded protein is CASSIRRDSTTEAFF.